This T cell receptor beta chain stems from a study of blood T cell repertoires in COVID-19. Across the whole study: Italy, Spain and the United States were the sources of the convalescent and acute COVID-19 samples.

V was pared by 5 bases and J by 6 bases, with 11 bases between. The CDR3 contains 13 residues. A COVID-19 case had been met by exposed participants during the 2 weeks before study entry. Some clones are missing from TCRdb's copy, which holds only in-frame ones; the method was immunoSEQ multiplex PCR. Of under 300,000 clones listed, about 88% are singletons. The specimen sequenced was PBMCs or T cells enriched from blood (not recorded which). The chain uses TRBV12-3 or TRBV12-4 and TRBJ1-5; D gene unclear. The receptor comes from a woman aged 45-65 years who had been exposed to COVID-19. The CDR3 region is CASSPGFSQPQHF. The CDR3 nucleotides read TGTGCCAGCAGTCCCGGGTTCTCTCAGCCCCAGCATTTT.